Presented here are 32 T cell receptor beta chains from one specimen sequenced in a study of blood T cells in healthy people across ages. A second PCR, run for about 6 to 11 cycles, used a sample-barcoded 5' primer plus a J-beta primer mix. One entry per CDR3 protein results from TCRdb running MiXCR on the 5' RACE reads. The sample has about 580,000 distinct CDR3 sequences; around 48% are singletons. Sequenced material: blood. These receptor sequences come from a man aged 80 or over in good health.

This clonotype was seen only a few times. The chain's CDR3 is CASSWEGGNNEQFF. CDR3 sequence (DNA): TGCGCCAGCAGTTGGGAGGGAGGGAACAATGAGCAGTTCTTC. V and J are TRBV5-1 and TRBJ2-1, with 7 bases that match TRBD2. The V gene's germline CDR1 is SGHRS and CDR2 YFSETQ. This CDR3 is 14 amino acids long. Losses at the gene ends were 5 bases for V and 5 bases for J; bases not matched to a gene: 7. The full variable domain, its missing parts supplied by reference TRBV5-1 and TRBJ2-1, is KAGVTQTPRYLIKTRGQQVTLSCSPISGHRSVSWYQQTPGQGLQFLFEYFSETQRNKGNFPGRFSGRQFSNSRSEMNVSTLELGDSALYLCASSWEGGNNEQFFGPGTRLTVL.

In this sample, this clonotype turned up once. CDR3 in amino acids: CSARDPRSPGYTF. DNA of the CDR3: TGCAGTGCTAGAGATCCCCGGAGTCCTGGCTACACCTTC. V is TRBV20-1 and J is TRBJ1-2; D remains ambiguous. There are 13 residues in the CDR3. The V gene's germline CDR1 is DFQATT and CDR2 SNEGSKA (reference sequence). Trimming took 0 bases from V and 7 from J, leaving 12 bases between them.

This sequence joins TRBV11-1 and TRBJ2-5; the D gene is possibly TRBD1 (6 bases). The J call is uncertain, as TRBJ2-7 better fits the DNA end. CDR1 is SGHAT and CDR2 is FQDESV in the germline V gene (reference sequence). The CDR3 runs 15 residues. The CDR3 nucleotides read TGTGCCAGCAGCTTAACAGTGGGGGCGGTCGACGAGCAGTACTTC. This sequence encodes CASSLTVGAVDEQYF.

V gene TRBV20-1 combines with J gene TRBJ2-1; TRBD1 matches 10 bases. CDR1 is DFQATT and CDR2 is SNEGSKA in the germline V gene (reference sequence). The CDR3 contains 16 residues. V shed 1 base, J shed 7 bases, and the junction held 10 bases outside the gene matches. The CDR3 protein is CSARVPVGQGLNEQFF. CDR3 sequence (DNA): TGCAGTGCTAGAGTCCCGGTGGGACAGGGGCTAAATGAGCAGTTCTTC.

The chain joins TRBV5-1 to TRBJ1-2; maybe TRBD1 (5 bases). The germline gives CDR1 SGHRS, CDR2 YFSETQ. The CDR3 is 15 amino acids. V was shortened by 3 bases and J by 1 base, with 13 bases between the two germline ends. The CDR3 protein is CASSYGHVDNYGYTF. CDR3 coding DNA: TGCGCCAGCAGCTACGGACATGTAGATAACTATGGCTACACCTTC.

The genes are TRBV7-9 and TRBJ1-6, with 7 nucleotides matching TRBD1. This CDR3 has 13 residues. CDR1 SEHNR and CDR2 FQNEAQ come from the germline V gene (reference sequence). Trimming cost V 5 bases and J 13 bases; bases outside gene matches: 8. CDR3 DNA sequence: TGTGCCAGCAGCGTGAACAGGGGCTCGCCCCTCCACTTT. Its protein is CASSVNRGSPLHF.

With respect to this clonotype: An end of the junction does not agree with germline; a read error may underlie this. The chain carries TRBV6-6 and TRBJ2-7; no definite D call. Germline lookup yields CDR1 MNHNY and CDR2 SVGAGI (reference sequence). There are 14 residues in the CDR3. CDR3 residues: CASSDSSSLTEQYF. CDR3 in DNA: TGTGCCAGCAGTGACTCGAGCTCCCTGACCGAGCAGTACTTC.

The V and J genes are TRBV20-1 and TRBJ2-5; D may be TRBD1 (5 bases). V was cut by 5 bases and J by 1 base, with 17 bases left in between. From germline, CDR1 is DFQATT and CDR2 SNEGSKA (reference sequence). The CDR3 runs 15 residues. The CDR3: CSAGKGSNPQETQYF. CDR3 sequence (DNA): TGCAGTGCTGGCAAGGGGTCTAATCCCCAAGAGACCCAGTACTTC.

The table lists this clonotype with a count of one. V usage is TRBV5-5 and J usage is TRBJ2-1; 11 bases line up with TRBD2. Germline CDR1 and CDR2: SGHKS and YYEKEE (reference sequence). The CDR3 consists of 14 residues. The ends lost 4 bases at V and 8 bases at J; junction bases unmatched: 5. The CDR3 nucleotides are TGTGCCAGCAGCCCGACTAGCGGGACAGATGAGCAGTTCTTC. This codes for CASSPTSGTDEQFF.

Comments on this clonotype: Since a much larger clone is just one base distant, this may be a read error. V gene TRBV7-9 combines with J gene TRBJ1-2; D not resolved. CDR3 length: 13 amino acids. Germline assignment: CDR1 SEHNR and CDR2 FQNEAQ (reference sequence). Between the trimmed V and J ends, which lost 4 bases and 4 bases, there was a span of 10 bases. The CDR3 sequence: CASSCPGSYGYTF. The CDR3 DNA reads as TGTGCCAGCAGCTGCCCAGGTAGCTATGGCTACACCTTC.

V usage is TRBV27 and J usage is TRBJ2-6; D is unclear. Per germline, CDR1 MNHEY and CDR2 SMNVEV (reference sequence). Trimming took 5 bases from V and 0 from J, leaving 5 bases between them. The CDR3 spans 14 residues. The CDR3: CASSPYSGANVLTF. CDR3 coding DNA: TGTGCCAGCAGTCCCTACTCTGGGGCCAACGTCCTGACTTTC.

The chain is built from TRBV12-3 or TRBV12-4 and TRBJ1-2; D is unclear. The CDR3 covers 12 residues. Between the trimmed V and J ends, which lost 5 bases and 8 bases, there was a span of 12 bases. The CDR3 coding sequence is TGTGCCAGCAGTATAGACTCGGGGGGCTACACCTTC. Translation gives CASSIDSGGYTF.

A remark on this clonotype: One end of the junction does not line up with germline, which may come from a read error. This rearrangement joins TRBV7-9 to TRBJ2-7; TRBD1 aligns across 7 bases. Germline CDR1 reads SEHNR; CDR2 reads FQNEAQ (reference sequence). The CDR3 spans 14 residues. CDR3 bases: TGTACCAGCAGTCCGCCGGGACAGTTAAACATTCGGTACTTC. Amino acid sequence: CTSSPPGQLNIRYF. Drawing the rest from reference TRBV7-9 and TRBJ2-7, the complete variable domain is DTGVSQNPRHKITKRGQNVTFRCDPISEHNRLYWYRQTLGQGPEFLTYFQNEAQLEKSRLLSDRFSAERPKGSFSTLEIQRTEQGDSAMYLCTSSPPGQLNIRYFGPGTRLTVT.

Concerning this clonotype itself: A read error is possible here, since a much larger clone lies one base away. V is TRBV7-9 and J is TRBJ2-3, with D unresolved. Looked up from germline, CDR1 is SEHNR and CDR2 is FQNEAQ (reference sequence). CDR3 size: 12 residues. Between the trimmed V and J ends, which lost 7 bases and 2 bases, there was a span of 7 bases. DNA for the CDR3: TGTGCCAGCACCCAGGACACAGATACGCAGTATTTT. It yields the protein CASTQDTDTQYF.

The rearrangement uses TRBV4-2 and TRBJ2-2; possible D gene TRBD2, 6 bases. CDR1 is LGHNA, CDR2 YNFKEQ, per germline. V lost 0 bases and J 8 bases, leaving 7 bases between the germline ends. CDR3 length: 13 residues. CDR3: CASSQEGGGELFF. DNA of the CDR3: TGTGCCAGCAGCCAAGAGGGAGGAGGGGAGCTGTTTTTT.

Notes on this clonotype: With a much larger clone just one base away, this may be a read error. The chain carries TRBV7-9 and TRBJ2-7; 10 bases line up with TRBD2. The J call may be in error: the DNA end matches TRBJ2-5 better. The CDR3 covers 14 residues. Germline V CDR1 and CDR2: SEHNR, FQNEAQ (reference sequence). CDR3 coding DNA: TGTGCCAGCACCGCACCTAGCGGGAGACGGACCCAGTACTTC. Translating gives CASTAPSGRRTQYF.

This CDR3 is CAIRRDGLSYEQYF. For the CDR3, the DNA is TGTGCCATCAGAAGGGACGGACTCTCCTACGAGCAGTACTTC. The chain carries TRBV10-3 and TRBJ2-7, with D perhaps matching TRBD1 or TRBD2 (5 bases each). The CDR3 length is 14 residues. CDR1 is ENHRY and CDR2 is SYGVKD in the germline V gene. V shed 6 bases and J shed 0 bases, with 12 bases lying between them.

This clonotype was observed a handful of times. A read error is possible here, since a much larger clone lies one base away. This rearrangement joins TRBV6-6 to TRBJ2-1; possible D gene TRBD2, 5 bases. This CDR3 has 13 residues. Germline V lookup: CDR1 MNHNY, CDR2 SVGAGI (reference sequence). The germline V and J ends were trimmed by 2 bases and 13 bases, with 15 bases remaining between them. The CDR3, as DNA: TGTGCCAGCAGTTACGAGGGTGTGGTGACCCAGTTCTTC. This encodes CASSYEGVVTQFF.

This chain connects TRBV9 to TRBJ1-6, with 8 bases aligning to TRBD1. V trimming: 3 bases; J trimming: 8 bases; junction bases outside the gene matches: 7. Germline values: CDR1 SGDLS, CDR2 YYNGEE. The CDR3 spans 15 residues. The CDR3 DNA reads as TGTGCCAGCAGCGAAGGGGGGGACAGGTATTCACCCCTCCACTTT. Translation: CASSEGGDRYSPLHF.

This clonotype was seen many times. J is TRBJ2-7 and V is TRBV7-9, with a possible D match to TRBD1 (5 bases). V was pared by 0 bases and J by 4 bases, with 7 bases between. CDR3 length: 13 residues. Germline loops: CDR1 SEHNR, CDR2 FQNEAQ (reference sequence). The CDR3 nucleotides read TGTGCCAGCAGCTTAGCTCAGGGTTACGAGCAGTACTTC. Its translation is CASSLAQGYEQYF.

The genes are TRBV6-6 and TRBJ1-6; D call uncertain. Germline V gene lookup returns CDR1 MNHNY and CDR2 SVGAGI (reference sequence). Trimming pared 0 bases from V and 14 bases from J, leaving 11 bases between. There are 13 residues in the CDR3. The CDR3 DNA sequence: TGTGCCAGCAGTTACTCGAACGGCCAAACCCTCCACTTT. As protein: CASSYSNGQTLHF.

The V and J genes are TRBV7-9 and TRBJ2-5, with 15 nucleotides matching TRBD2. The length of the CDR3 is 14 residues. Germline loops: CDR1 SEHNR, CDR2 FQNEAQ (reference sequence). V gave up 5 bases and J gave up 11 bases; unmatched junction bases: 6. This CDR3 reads CASSQGLAGGVQYF. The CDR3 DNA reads TGTGCCAGCAGCCAAGGACTAGCGGGAGGGGTGCAGTACTTC.

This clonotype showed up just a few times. The CDR3 protein is CAISPRDASSYNSPLHF. CDR3 in DNA: TGTGCCATCAGCCCCCGGGACGCGAGCTCCTATAATTCACCCCTCCACTTT. The chain recombines TRBV10-3 with TRBJ1-6, with D possibly matching TRBD1 (5 bases). The V and J ends lost 6 bases and 0 bases respectively, with 15 bases between them. This CDR3 contains 17 residues. Germline loops: CDR1 ENHRY, CDR2 SYGVKD.

The CDR3 DNA reads as TGTGCCAGCAGTTTGGGCGGCGTGAGCAATCAGCCCCAGCATTTT. It is translated as CASSLGGVSNQPQHF. The chain couples TRBV28 to TRBJ1-5; no firm D call. Trimming pared 3 bases from V and 1 base from J, leaving 10 bases between. Germline values: CDR1 MDHEN, CDR2 SYDVKM. CDR3 length equals 15 residues.

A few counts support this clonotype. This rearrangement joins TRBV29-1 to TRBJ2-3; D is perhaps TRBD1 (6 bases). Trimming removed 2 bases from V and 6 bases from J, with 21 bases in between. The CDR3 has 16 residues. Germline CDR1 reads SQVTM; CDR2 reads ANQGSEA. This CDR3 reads CSVESPGHTDEDTQYF. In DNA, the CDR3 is TGCAGCGTTGAATCTCCGGGACACACGGACGAGGATACGCAGTATTTT.

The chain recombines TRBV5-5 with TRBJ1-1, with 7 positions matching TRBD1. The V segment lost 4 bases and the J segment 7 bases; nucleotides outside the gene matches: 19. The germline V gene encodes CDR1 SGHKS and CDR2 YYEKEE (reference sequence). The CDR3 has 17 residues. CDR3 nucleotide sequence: TGTGCCAGCAGCCTAGGGGGCGGGGGGTATAGGAACGGTGAAGCTTTCTTT. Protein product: CASSLGGGGYRNGEAFF.

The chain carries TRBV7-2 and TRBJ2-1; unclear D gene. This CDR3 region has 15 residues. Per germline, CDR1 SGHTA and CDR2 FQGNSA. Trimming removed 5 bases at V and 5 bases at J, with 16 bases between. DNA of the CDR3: TGTGCCAGCAGCCGCCAGCGAGGAGACAACAATGAGCAGTTCTTC. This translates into CASSRQRGDNNEQFF.

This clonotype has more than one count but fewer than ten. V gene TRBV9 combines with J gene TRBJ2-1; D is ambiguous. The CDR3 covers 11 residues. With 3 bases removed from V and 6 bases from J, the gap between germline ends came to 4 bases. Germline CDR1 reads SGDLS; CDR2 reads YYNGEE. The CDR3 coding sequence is TGTGCCAGCAGCGCTAGCAATGAGCAGTTCTTC. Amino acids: CASSASNEQFF.

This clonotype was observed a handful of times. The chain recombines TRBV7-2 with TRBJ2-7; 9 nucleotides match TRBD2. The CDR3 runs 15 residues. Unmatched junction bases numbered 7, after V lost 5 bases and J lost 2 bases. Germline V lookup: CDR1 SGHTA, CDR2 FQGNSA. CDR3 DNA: TGTGCCAGCAGCGGACCTAGCGGGGTTACCTACGAGCAGTACTTC. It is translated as CASSGPSGVTYEQYF.

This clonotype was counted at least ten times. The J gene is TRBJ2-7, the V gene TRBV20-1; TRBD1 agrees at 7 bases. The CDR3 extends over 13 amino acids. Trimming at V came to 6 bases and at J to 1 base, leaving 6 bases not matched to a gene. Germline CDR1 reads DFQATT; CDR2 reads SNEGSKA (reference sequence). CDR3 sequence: CSATDRPSYEQYF. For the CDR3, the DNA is TGCAGTGCAACGGACAGGCCGTCCTACGAGCAGTACTTC.

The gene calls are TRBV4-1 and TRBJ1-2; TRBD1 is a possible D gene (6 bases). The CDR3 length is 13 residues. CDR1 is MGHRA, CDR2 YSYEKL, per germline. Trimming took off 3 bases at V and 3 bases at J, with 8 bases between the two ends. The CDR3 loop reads CASSQRQDYGYTF. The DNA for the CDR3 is TGCGCCAGCAGCCAGCGACAGGACTATGGCTACACCTTC.

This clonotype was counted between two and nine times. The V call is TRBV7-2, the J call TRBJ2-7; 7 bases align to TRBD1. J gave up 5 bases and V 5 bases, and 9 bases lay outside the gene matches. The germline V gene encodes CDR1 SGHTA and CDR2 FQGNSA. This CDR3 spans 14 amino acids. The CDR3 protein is CASSALTGTNEQYF. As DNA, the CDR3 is TGTGCCAGCAGCGCCCTGACAGGGACCAACGAGCAGTACTTC.